This T cell receptor beta chain came from a study of regulatory T cells in long-lasting Graves disease. Study results and limitations: Accuracy was perhaps lowered by the small sample size. Persistent patients had more shared public clonotypes (2,741) than new patients (just over 950).

Researchers made TCR beta libraries by using iRepertoire HTBI primers and running Arm-PCR on CDR3 regions. TCRdb passed the multiplex PCR reads through MiXCR, listing each CDR3 protein once. Of about 620,000 distinct CDR3 sequences listed, 15% to 20% are singletons. Described time point: newly diagnosed GD, antithyroid drugs for less than 3 months. Scientists built the TCR library using RNA that was extracted from PBMCs. The CDR3 consists of 14 residues. Per the germline V gene, CDR1 is SGHRS and CDR2 is YFSETQ. The germline V and J ends were trimmed by 6 bases and 6 bases, with 13 bases remaining between them. As regards this clonotype: Its antigen is currently unknown.

These data were also reused for a study on T cells in Graves' hyperthyroidism and ophthalmopathy. That source reports: Using the HTBI primer set, a first-round RT-PCR was run on the TCR CDR3.

The sample in question was peripheral blood mononuclear cells (PBMCs), obtained at new diagnosis, from a patient treated with antithyroid drugs. V gene TRBV5-1 combines with J gene TRBJ2-6; possibly TRBD1 or TRBD2 for D (5 bases each). The receptor comes from a woman in her 30s with Graves disease. CDR3 protein: CASMRGIEANVLTF. The CDR3 DNA reads as TGCGCCAGCATGAGGGGAATTGAGGCCAACGTCCTGACTTTC.